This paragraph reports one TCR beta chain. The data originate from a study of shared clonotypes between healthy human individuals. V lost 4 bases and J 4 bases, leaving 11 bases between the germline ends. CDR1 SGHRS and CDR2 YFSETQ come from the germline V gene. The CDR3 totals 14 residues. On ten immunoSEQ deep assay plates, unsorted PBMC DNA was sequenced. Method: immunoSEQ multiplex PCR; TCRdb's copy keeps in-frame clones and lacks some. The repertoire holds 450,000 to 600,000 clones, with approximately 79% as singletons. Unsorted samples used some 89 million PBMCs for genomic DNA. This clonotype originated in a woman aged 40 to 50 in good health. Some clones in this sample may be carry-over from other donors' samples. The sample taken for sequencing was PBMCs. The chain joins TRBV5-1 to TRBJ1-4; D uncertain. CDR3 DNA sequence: TGCGCCAGCAGCCCCTCCCACGGTAATGAAAAACTGTTTTTT. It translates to CASSPSHGNEKLFF.